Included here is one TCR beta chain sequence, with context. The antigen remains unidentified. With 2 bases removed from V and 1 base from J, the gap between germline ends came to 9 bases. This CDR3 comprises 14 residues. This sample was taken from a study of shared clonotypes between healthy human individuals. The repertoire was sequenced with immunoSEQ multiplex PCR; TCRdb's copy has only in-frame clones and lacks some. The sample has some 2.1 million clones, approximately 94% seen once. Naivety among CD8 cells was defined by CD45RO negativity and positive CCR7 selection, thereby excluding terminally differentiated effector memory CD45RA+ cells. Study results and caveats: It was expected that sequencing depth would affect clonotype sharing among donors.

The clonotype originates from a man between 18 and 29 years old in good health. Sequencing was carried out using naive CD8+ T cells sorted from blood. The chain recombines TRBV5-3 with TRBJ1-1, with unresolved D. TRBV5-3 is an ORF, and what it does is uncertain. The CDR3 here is CARSLGPKNTEAFF. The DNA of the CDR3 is TGTGCCAGAAGCTTAGGTCCCAAGAACACTGAAGCTTTCTTT.